These 31 T cell receptor beta chains originate from one sample sequenced in a study of tumor-infiltrating lymphocytes in primary liver carcinoma. Blood RNA was derived from unsorted whole blood, and germline DNA was extracted too. Researchers generated TCR beta cDNA from about 530 ng of total RNA, relying on a constant-region primer. Modified slightly, ARM-PCR produced TCR beta libraries over three nested multiplex PCR rounds. TRBV1-TRBV30 forward primers paired with a C-beta reverse primer were used in the first two PCR rounds, which ran approximately 10 cycles each. MiXCR was run by TCRdb on the multiplex PCR reads, yielding one entry per CDR3 protein. The sample has approximately 330,000 distinct CDR3 sequences, 65% seen once. Sequencing was done on a sample of peripheral blood. These receptors originate from a man aged 40-49 years with primary liver carcinoma and hepatitis B virus infection.

This chain connects TRBV28 to TRBJ2-1, with D possibly being TRBD1 (6 bases). This CDR3 has 17 amino acids. V was clipped by 5 bases and J by 0 bases, with 17 bases between them. Germline CDR1 is MDHEN and CDR2 is SYDVKM. The CDR3 here is CASSPHPRGGSYNEQFF. CDR3 DNA sequence: TGTGCCAGCAGTCCCCATCCGAGAGGGGGCTCCTACAATGAGCAGTTCTTC. Based on the CDR3 plus reference TRBV28 and TRBJ2-1, the full variable domain is DVKVTQSSRYLVKRTGEKVFLECVQDMDHENMFWYRQDPGLGLRLIYFSYDVKMKEKGDIPEGYSVSREKKERFSLILESASTNQTSMYLCASSPHPRGGSYNEQFFGPGTRLTVL.

This rearrangement joins TRBV6-2 or TRBV6-3 to TRBJ1-5, with D hard to call. The germline V and J ends were trimmed by 2 bases and 0 bases, with 5 bases remaining between them. The CDR3 is made up of 14 amino acids. In germline, CDR1 is MNHEY, CDR2 SVGEGT. The CDR3 spells CASSYGDSNQPQHF. The CDR3 DNA is TGTGCCAGCAGTTACGGAGATAGCAATCAGCCCCAGCATTTT.

As regards this clonotype: A much larger clone lies one base from this, so it may be a read error. The rearrangement links TRBV4-3 to TRBJ2-1, with unresolved D. Germline CDR1 is LGHNA and CDR2 is YSLEER. Trimming took 1 base from V and 6 from J, leaving 10 bases between them. The CDR3 consists of 14 residues. Here the CDR3 reads CASSQAAQTNEQFF. The DNA of the CDR3 is TGCGCCAGCAGCCAAGCGGCGCAGACCAATGAGCAGTTCTTC.

The chain couples TRBV10-2 to TRBJ1-1; D possibly corresponds to TRBD1 (5 bases). V was shortened by 8 bases and J by 7 bases, with 17 bases between the two germline ends. Germline V lookup: CDR1 WSHSY, CDR2 SAAADI. This CDR3 has 13 residues. CDR3 DNA sequence: TGCGCCAGCGGGACTACACGCTACATTGAAGCTTTCTTT. This encodes CASGTTRYIEAFF.

This clonotype turned up a few times. The chain links TRBV5-1 to TRBJ2-1; tentative D call: TRBD2 (6 bases). The V end was cut by 4 bases, the J end by 7 bases, with 18 bases between. Germline V gene lookup returns CDR1 SGHRS and CDR2 YFSETQ. This CDR3 region has 15 residues. This CDR3 is CASSQDAGSHNEQFF. DNA of the CDR3: TGCGCCAGCAGCCAGGACGCGGGGTCTCATAATGAGCAGTTCTTC.

About this clonotype itself: A much larger clone sits a single nucleotide away, making a read error possible. The chain carries TRBV4-3 and TRBJ2-1; TRBD2 matches at 8 bases. Germline V gene data show CDR1 as LGHNA and CDR2 as YSLEER. The CDR3 runs 16 residues. The V segment lost 0 bases and the J segment 4 bases; nucleotides outside the gene matches: 5. The CDR3 DNA is TGCGCCAGCAGCCAAGACTTTAGCGGGGTTTACAATGAGCAGTTCTTC. Protein sequence: CASSQDFSGVYNEQFF.

About this clonotype: A junction boundary mismatches the germline segment, possibly from a read error. The gene calls are TRBV4-3 and TRBJ2-5, with D perhaps TRBD2 (5 bases). Per the germline V gene, CDR1 is LGHNA and CDR2 is YSLEER. The CDR3 loop spans 13 amino acids. CDR3 sequence: CAGSYRLQETQYF. DNA for the CDR3: TGTGCCGGCAGCTACCGACTACAAGAGACCCAGTACTTC.

With regard to this clonotype: A much larger clonotype is one base distant, so this may be a read error. V usage is TRBV6-2 or TRBV6-3 and J usage is TRBJ1-1, with unresolved D. The germline CDR1 and CDR2 sequences are MNHEY and SVGEGT. Trimming pared 0 bases from V and 2 bases from J, leaving 13 bases between. The CDR3 spans 16 residues. CDR3 DNA: TGTGCCAGCAGTTACTCTCATGGGGAATTTAACACTGAAGCTTTCTTT. This encodes CASSYSHGEFNTEAFF.

V usage is TRBV30 and J usage is TRBJ1-6; no clear D. The V and J ends lost 2 bases and 10 bases respectively, with 9 bases between them. The CDR3 contains 12 residues. Germline V gene data show CDR1 as GTSNPN and CDR2 as SVGIG (reference sequence). CDR3 nucleotide sequence: TGTGCCTGGAGTTCGACGGCCTCACCCCTCCACTTT. Its protein product is CAWSSTASPLHF.

The chain carries TRBV5-1 and TRBJ2-3, with D possibly being TRBD1 (5 bases). The CDR3 totals 14 residues. The germline V and J ends were trimmed by 1 base and 4 bases, with 10 bases remaining between them. Germline assignment: CDR1 SGHRS and CDR2 YFSETQ. The CDR3 protein is CASSLSGMADTQYF. In DNA form, the CDR3 reads TGCGCCAGCAGCTTGTCAGGGATGGCAGATACGCAGTATTTT.

In the case of this clonotype: One junction end does not reproduce the germline sequence, and a read error may be involved. The chain has TRBV10-3 and TRBJ2-1, with 7 bases that match TRBD2. The CDR3 is 16 amino acids. Germline values: CDR1 ENHRY, CDR2 SYGVKD. The CDR3 region is CAISNRAGTIGNKQFF. CDR3 in DNA: TGTGCCATCAGTAATCGGGCCGGGACTATAGGCAATAAGCAGTTCTTC.

J is TRBJ2-1 and V is TRBV19, with D tentatively TRBD1 (6 bases). This CDR3 contains 16 residues. Trimming stripped 4 bases from V and 4 bases from J, with 17 bases between. In germline, CDR1 is LNHDA, CDR2 SQIVND (reference sequence). Written as DNA, the CDR3 is TGTGCCAGTAGTAATCGACGACAGGCAAGGTACAATGAGCAGTTCTTC. Translating gives CASSNRRQARYNEQFF. Filled out from reference TRBV19 and TRBJ2-1, the complete variable domain reads DGGITQSPKYLFRKEGQNVTLSCEQNLNHDAMYWYRQDPGQGLRLIYYSQIVNDFQKGDIAEGYSVSREKKESFPLTVTSAQKNPTAFYLCASSNRRQARYNEQFFGPGTRLTVL.

There are many counts of this clonotype. The CDR3 DNA reads as TGTGCCAGCAGCTTGGAATCGTGGGGTGATACGCAGTATTTT. It specifies CASSLESWGDTQYF. J is TRBJ2-3 and V is TRBV5-5; D is ambiguous. Trimming pared 0 bases from V and 6 bases from J, leaving 11 bases between. CDR1 and CDR2 from the germline V gene are SGHKS and YYEKEE (reference sequence). This CDR3 region has 14 residues.

The chain has TRBV4-1 and TRBJ2-2; D might be TRBD1 (5 bases). Trimming stripped 0 bases from V and 4 bases from J, with 12 bases between. CDR3 size: 16 residues. Germline V gives CDR1 MGHRA, CDR2 YSYEKL. The CDR3 loop is CASSQEIGVGTGELFF. For the CDR3, the DNA is TGCGCCAGCAGCCAAGAGATAGGGGTTGGCACCGGGGAGCTGTTTTTT.

CDR3 sequence reads: CASSQNRQGGIGTNEKLFF. The CDR3 DNA follows: TGCGCCAGCAGCCAGAATAGGCAGGGTGGTATCGGAACTAATGAAAAACTGTTTTTT. This chain joins TRBV4-1 and TRBJ1-4; weak D call: TRBD1 (5 bases). V shed 3 bases and J shed 1 base, with 21 bases lying between them. Germline values: CDR1 MGHRA, CDR2 YSYEKL. The CDR3 covers 19 residues.

The genes are TRBV6-5 and TRBJ1-5; D perhaps matches TRBD1 (5 bases). The CDR3 consists of 13 residues. Germline loops: CDR1 MNHEY, CDR2 SVGAGI. Trimming pared 8 bases from V and 0 bases from J, leaving 8 bases between. The CDR3 coding sequence is TGTGCCAGCGGACAAGATAGCAATCAGCCCCAGCATTTT. Translating gives CASGQDSNQPQHF.

The CDR3 coding sequence is TGCACCAACAGCCAAGAAGAGGCACTAGCGGGGACCGACAATGAGCAGTTCTTC. Its translation is CTNSQEEALAGTDNEQFF. The V call is TRBV1, the J call TRBJ2-1; TRBD2, the D gene given by the table, was not confirmed from the DNA. TRBV1 is annotated as a pseudogene. This CDR3 comprises 18 residues.

V and J are TRBV4-1 and TRBJ2-7, with 8 bases matching TRBD2. V gave up 3 bases and J gave up 0 bases; unmatched junction bases: 13. This CDR3 has 18 residues. CDR1 is MGHRA, CDR2 YSYEKL, per germline. CDR3 sequence: CASSHRTSGRGISYEQYF. In DNA form, the CDR3 reads TGCGCCAGCAGCCATAGGACCAGCGGGAGAGGGATCTCCTACGAGCAGTACTTC.

On this clonotype itself: A junction end diverges from the germline sequence, so it may reflect a read error. V usage is TRBV20-1 and J usage is TRBJ2-1; D may be TRBD1 (6 bases). Germline-derived CDR1 and CDR2 are DFQATT and SNEGSKA (reference sequence). The CDR3 totals 16 residues. The CDR3 nucleotides read TGCGGTGCTAGAGGGGGACCAACGAGCTCCTACAATGTGCAGTTCTTC. It specifies CGARGGPTSSYNVQFF.

This clonotype was recorded many times. The chain carries TRBV6-1 and TRBJ2-1, with TRBD1 matching 10 bases. Germline V gene lookup returns CDR1 MNHNS and CDR2 SASEGT. The ends lost 6 bases at V and 2 bases at J; junction bases unmatched: 1. The CDR3 loop spans 14 amino acids. CDR3 region: CASRGTGAYNEQFF. Here the CDR3 DNA reads TGTGCCAGCAGAGGGACAGGGGCCTACAATGAGCAGTTCTTC.

V and J are TRBV4-2 and TRBJ1-5; D remains ambiguous. Trimming cost V 0 bases and J 3 bases, with 9 bases left between them. Per germline, CDR1 LGHNA and CDR2 YNFKEQ. The CDR3 covers 15 residues. The CDR3 DNA sequence: TGTGCCAGCAGCCAAGAGCAGGCCAACAATCAGCCCCAGCATTTT. This encodes CASSQEQANNQPQHF.

On this clonotype: Because the CDR3 is missing its conserved closing phenylalanine or tryptophan, this is likely a read error. The chain links TRBV12-3 or TRBV12-4 to TRBJ1-2, with no clear D. The CDR3 has 14 amino acids. CDR3 loop: CASKAGASNYGYTL. The CDR3 nucleotides read TGTGCCAGCAAGGCCGGAGCCTCCAACTATGGTTACACCTTA.

For this clonotype: Germline is not matched at one junction end, which may reflect a read error. This chain links TRBV5-4 with TRBJ1-1; TRBD1 is a possible D gene (5 bases). Germline CDR1 and CDR2: SGHNT and YYREEE (reference sequence). The length of the CDR3 is 14 residues. CDR3 sequence (DNA): TGTGTCAGCAGCCCCGACAGCCTGAACACTGAAGCTTTCTTT. Amino acid sequence: CVSSPDSLNTEAFF.

Details on this clonotype: One junction end disagrees with the germline gene, perhaps due to a read error. The V gene is TRBV11-3, the J gene TRBJ2-1; no firm D call. CDR1 and CDR2 (germline): SGHNT, YENEEA. This CDR3 has 15 residues. CDR3 bases: TGTGCCAGCAGGCTTAGCCCTACCTCCTACAGTGAGCAGTTCTTC. Amino acid sequence: CASRLSPTSYSEQFF.

This clonotype was counted ten times or more. V gene TRBV11-2 combines with J gene TRBJ2-7; 7 bases agree with TRBD1. Trimming at V came to 3 bases and at J to 5 bases, leaving 4 bases not matched to a gene. This CDR3 has 13 residues. Looked up from germline, CDR1 is SGHAT and CDR2 is FQNNGV. The CDR3 loop reads CASSFGQANEQYF. The CDR3 DNA reads TGTGCCAGCAGCTTCGGACAGGCTAACGAGCAGTACTTC.

With regard to this clonotype: This may come from a read error, since a much larger clone is one base off. Because the CDR3 is missing its conserved closing phenylalanine or tryptophan, this is likely a read error. Here the CDR3 reads CASSQDWGADRAFL. DNA for the CDR3: TGCGCCAGCAGCCAAGATTGGGGCGCCGACCGGGCTTTCCTT. This sequence joins TRBV4-1 and TRBJ1-1, with a possible D match to TRBD1 (5 bases). This CDR3 is built from 14 residues. Germline CDR1 MGHRA, CDR2 YSYEKL. V lost 0 bases and J 11 bases, leaving 16 bases between the germline ends.

This clonotype appeared a single time. The rearrangement joins TRBV5-1 to TRBJ2-7, with 8 bases fitting TRBD2. Per the germline V gene, CDR1 is SGHRS and CDR2 is YFSETQ. J lost 5 bases, V lost 1 base, and 11 bases had no gene match. CDR3 length equals 16 residues. CDR3 residues: CASSLSTSSGNHEQYF. The CDR3 DNA follows: TGCGCCAGCAGCTTGTCAACTAGTAGCGGGAACCACGAGCAGTACTTC.

This clonotype was detected many times. CDR3 coding DNA: TGTGCCAGCAGTAACCCAGGGGGTGAGCAGTTCTTC. Encoded protein: CASSNPGGEQFF. The chain carries TRBV6-5 and TRBJ2-1; 7 bases align to TRBD1. The CDR3 extends over 12 amino acids. Unmatched junction bases numbered 4, after V lost 5 bases and J lost 9 bases. Germline V gene lookup returns CDR1 MNHEY and CDR2 SVGAGI.

This clonotype was observed at least ten times. This chain links TRBV29-1 with TRBJ2-5; D remains ambiguous. Per the germline V gene, CDR1 is SQVTM and CDR2 is ANQGSEA. The V end lost 4 bases, the J end lost 5 bases, and 11 bases lay between the germline ends. The CDR3 spans 12 residues. Here the CDR3 DNA reads TGCAGCGTTGGAGGTATCGGGGAGACCCAGTACTTC. As protein: CSVGGIGETQYF.

This clonotype was found many times. V usage is TRBV12-3 or TRBV12-4 and J usage is TRBJ2-2; no clear D gene. Trimming took off 7 bases at V and 6 bases at J, with 12 bases between the two ends. The CDR3 consists of 13 residues. As DNA, the CDR3 is TGTGCCAGCACCCCTCGTAGGGCCGGGGAGCTGTTTTTT. Amino acids: CASTPRRAGELFF.

This rearrangement joins TRBV6-5 to TRBJ1-5; 9 bases align to TRBD1. The CDR3 runs to 14 residues. Germline values: CDR1 MNHEY, CDR2 SVGAGI. Germline trimming cut 9 bases from V and 3 bases from J; bases unmatched to any gene: 6. In DNA, the CDR3 is TGTGCCAGGAGGCGGGACAGGGCCAATCAGCCCCAGCATTTT. Translating it yields CARRRDRANQPQHF.